The 8 T cell receptor beta chains listed next were all sequenced from one sample in a study of human T cells and chemical hapten exposure (dated by TCRdb to the early 2020s). The sample's time point, from its label and the paper: patch test 1, 2 weeks after DPC sensitization. The sample's treatment or condition, from its label and the paper: therapeutic diphenylcyclopropenone sensitization with weekly scalp DPC. Preparation of the library involved RACE. The instrument was a NextSeq 500. TCRdb handled the public reads itself, with Q25 trimming in fastp and clone calling in MiXCR, and kept productive beta chains. Every distinct CDR3 protein forms one entry, paired with its most common genes and DNA. This sample lists 75,000 to 95,000 distinct CDR3 sequences; roughly 10% were detected once. Approximately 3.7% of the sample is taken by the ten largest. The sample in question was whole blood, obtained in connection with sensitization to the hapten diphenylcyclopropenone (DPC). These receptors all stem from a woman in her sixties or seventies with alopecia areata. Some clones in this sample may be carry-over from other donors' samples.

The genes are TRBV7-2 and TRBJ1-3, with D unclear. This CDR3 comprises 15 residues. Per germline, CDR1 SGHTA and CDR2 FQGNSA. Trimming removed 7 bases at V and 0 bases at J, with 13 bases between. For the CDR3, the DNA is TGTGCCAGCATCTCAATGGGTTTCTCTGGAAACACCATATATTTT. As protein: CASISMGFSGNTIYF.

CDR3 coding DNA: TGTGCCAGCAGCTTACAGGGAATAGAGACCCAGTACTTC. Protein product: CASSLQGIETQYF. The chain combines TRBV7-2 with TRBJ2-5, with a possible D match to TRBD1 (5 bases). The CDR3 extends over 13 amino acids. The V gene's germline CDR1 is SGHTA and CDR2 FQGNSA. Deletions cut 2 bases from V and 4 bases from J, with 8 bases between. Based on the CDR3 plus reference TRBV7-2 and TRBJ2-5, the full variable domain is GAGVSQSPSNKVTEKGKDVELRCDPISGHTALYWYRQSLGQGLEFLIYFQGNSAPDKSGLPSDRFSAERTGGSVSTLTIQRTQQEDSAVYLCASSLQGIETQYFGPGTRLLVL.

This clonotype appeared many times. This chain uses TRBV20-1 with TRBJ1-1; D uncertain. The CDR3 is 15 residues long. Germline V gene lookup returns CDR1 DFQATT and CDR2 SNEGSKA (reference sequence). Trimming shortened V by 0 bases and J by 0 bases, and 11 bases separated the two germline ends. In DNA, the CDR3 is TGCAGTGCTAGAGATTTGGGAGCAATGAACACTGAAGCTTTCTTT. This codes for CSARDLGAMNTEAFF.

The chain couples TRBV7-9 to TRBJ2-6, with 8 bases lining up with TRBD1. With V trimmed by 4 bases and J by 0 bases, 5 bases remained unmatched. This CDR3 region has 17 residues. From germline, CDR1 is SEHNR and CDR2 FQNEAQ (reference sequence). The CDR3 region has the DNA TGTGCCAGCAGCTCCGACAGGGGAACCTCTGGGGCCAACGTCCTGACTTTC. As protein: CASSSDRGTSGANVLTF.

In regard to this clonotype: A read error may explain this, as a much larger clone is one base away. V is TRBV18 and J is TRBJ2-7, with D perhaps TRBD2 (5 bases). From germline, CDR1 is KGHSH and CDR2 LQKENI. This CDR3 has 14 amino acids. The CDR3 DNA sequence: TGTGGCAGCTCATCACCCTCCACTAGAGACGAGCAGTACTTC. This sequence encodes CGSSSPSTRDEQYF.

This clonotype showed up many times. The chain has TRBV20-1 and TRBJ1-1; D uncertain. Germline loops: CDR1 DFQATT, CDR2 SNEGSKA (reference sequence). This CDR3 comprises 11 residues. Trimming shortened V by 4 bases and J by 4 bases, and 7 bases separated the two germline ends. The CDR3 sequence is CSANLGTEAFF. Written as DNA, the CDR3 is TGCAGTGCTAATTTGGGCACTGAAGCTTTCTTT.

This clonotype was recorded many times. The rearrangement joins TRBV20-1 to TRBJ2-7; 12 nucleotides align to TRBD2. CDR3 length equals 14 residues. V lost 6 bases to trimming and J lost 2 bases; unmatched junction nucleotides: 5. Per the germline V gene, CDR1 is DFQATT and CDR2 is SNEGSKA (reference sequence). This chain's CDR3 is CSALAGGAPYEQYF. DNA for the CDR3: TGCAGTGCACTAGCGGGGGGTGCTCCCTACGAGCAGTACTTC.

This clonotype turned up a few times. The CDR3 DNA reads TGTGCCAGCAGCCCCCTCCCCGACGGACTGAACACTGAAGCTTTCTTT. Its translation is CASSPLPDGLNTEAFF. V usage is TRBV6-5 and J usage is TRBJ1-1; no firm D call. CDR1 and CDR2 (germline): MNHEY, SVGAGI. The CDR3 length is 16 residues. The germline V and J ends were trimmed by 6 bases and 0 bases, with 17 bases remaining between them.